The subject of this entry is one T cell receptor beta chain. The entry originates in a study of blood T cell repertoires in COVID-19. Study in general: Whether acute or convalescent, the COVID-19 samples came from the United States, Italy and Spain.

This CDR3 region has 14 residues. In germline, CDR1 is ENHRY, CDR2 SYGVKD. Trimming took off 3 bases at V and 2 bases at J, with 8 bases between the two ends. Authors' analysis steps: Estimation of nucleated cell counts relied on the amplification of reference gene primers. Using immunoSEQ multiplex PCR, the repertoire was profiled, and TCRdb retains in-frame clones only, with some absent. The V and J calls and clone size come from that table; D and trimming were worked out from the DNA. The profile shows 65,000 or so clones, about 83% of them singletons. This clonotype originated in a human donor in a cohort sampled during active COVID-19. Input material: peripheral blood. V and J are TRBV10-3 and TRBJ1-5; TRBD1 is a possible D gene (6 bases). CDR3 region: CAISDRGGNQPQHF. CDR3 sequence (DNA): TGTGCCATCAGTGACAGGGGAGGCAATCAGCCCCAGCATTTT.